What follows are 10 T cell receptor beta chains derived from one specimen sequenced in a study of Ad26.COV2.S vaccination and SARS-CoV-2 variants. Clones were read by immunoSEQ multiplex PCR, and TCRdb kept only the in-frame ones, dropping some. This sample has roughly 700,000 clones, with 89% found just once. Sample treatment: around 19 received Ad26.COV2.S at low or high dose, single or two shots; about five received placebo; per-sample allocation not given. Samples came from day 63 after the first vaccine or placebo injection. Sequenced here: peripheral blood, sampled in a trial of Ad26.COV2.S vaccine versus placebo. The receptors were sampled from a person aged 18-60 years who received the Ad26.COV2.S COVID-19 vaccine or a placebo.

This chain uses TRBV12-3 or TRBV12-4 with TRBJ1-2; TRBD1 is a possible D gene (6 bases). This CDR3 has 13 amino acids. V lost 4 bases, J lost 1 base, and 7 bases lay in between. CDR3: CASSSDSNYGYTF. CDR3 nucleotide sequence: TGTGCCAGCAGTTCGGACAGTAACTATGGCTACACCTTC.

The CDR3 loop is CASKGGPGETQYF. In DNA, the CDR3 is TGTGCCAGCAAGGGGGGGCCGGGGGAGACCCAGTACTTC. V usage is TRBV6-6 and J usage is TRBJ2-5; the D gene is possibly TRBD2 (7 bases). Between the trimmed V and J ends, which lost 7 bases and 5 bases, there was a span of 14 bases. The germline V gene encodes CDR1 MNHNY and CDR2 SVGAGI (reference sequence). This CDR3 is 13 amino acids long.

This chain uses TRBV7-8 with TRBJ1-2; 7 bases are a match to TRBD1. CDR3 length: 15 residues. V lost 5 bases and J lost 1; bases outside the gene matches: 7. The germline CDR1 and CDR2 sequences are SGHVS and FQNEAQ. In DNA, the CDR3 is TGTGCCAGCAGCCCCGGGACAGACCTTAACTATGGCTACACCTTC. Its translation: CASSPGTDLNYGYTF.

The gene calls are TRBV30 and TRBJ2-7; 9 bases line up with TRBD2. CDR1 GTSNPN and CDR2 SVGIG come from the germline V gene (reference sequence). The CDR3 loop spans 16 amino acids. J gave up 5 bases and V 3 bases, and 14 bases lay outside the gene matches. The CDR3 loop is CAWRPGGGGNVNEQYF. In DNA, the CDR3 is TGTGCCTGGAGACCCGGCGGGGGGGGGAATGTCAACGAGCAGTACTTC.

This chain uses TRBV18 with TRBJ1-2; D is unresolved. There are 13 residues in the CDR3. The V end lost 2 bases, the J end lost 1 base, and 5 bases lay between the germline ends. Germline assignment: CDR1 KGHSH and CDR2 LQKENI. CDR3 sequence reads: CASSPRVNYGYTF. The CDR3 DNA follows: TGTGCCAGCTCACCAAGGGTTAACTATGGCTACACCTTC.

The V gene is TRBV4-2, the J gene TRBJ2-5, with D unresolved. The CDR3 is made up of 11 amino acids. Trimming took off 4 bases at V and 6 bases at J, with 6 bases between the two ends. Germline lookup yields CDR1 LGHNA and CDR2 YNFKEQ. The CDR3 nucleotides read TGTGCCAGCAGCCGGGAAAAGACCCAGTACTTC. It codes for CASSREKTQYF.

Here the CDR3 reads CASWGAGGYSYNEQFF. The CDR3 region has the DNA TGTGCCAGCTGGGGGGCAGGGGGATATTCCTACAATGAGCAGTTCTTC. V usage is TRBV27 and J usage is TRBJ2-1, with D perhaps matching TRBD1 (7 bases). Germline V gene lookup returns CDR1 MNHEY and CDR2 SMNVEV (reference sequence). The CDR3 is made up of 16 amino acids. The V gene lost 8 bases and the J gene lost 1 base, with 18 bases spanning the gap.

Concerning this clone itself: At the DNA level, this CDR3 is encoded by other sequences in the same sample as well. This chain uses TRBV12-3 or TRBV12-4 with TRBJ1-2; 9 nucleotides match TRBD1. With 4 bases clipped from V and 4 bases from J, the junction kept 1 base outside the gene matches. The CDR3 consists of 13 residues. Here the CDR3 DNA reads TGTGCCAGCAGTTCGGGACAGGGCTATGGCTACACCTTC. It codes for CASSSGQGYGYTF.

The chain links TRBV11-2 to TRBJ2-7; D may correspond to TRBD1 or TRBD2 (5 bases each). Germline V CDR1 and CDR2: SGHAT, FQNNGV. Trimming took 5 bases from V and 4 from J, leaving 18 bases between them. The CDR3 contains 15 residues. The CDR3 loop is CASSQGIGGEYEQYF. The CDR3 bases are TGTGCCAGCAGCCAAGGTATTGGGGGAGAATACGAGCAGTACTTC.

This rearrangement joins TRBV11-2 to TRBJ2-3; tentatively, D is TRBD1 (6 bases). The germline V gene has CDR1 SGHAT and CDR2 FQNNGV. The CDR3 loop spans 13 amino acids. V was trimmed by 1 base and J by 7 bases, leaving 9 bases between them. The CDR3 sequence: CASSLGGRNTQYF. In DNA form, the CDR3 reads TGTGCCAGCAGCTTAGGGGGGCGAAATACGCAGTATTTT.